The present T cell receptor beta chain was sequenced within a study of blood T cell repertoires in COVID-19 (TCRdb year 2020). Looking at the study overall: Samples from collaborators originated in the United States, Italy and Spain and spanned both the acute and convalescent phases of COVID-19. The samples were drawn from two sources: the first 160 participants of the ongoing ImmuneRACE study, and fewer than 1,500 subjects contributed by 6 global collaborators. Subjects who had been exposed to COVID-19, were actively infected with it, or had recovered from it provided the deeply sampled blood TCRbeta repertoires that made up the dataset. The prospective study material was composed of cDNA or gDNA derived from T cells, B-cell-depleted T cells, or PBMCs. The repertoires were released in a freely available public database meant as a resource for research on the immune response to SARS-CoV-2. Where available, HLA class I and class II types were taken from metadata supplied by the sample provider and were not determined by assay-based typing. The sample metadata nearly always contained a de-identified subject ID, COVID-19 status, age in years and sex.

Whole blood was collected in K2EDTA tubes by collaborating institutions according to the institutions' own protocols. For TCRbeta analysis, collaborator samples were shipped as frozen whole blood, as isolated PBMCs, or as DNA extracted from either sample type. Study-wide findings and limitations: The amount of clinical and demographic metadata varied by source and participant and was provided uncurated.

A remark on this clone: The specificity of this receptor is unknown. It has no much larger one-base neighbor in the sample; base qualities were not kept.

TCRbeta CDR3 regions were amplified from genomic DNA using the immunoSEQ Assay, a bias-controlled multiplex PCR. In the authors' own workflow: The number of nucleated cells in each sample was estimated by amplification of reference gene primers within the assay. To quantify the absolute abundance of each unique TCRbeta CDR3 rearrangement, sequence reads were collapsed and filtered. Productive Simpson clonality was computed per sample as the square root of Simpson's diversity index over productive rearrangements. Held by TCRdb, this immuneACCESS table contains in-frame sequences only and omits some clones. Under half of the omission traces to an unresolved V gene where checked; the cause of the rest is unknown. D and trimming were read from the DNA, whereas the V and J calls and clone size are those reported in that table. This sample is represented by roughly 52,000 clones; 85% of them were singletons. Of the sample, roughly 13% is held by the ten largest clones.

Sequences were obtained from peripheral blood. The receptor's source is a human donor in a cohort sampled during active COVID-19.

Read as DNA, the sequence is TGTGCCAGCAGGCTGGGGGGGAGCAATCAGCCCCAGCATTTT. Translated, this gives CASRLGGSNQPQHF. The V and J segments used are TRBV5-5 and TRBJ1-5; a tentative D call is TRBD1 (5 bases match). CDR1 and CDR2 were assigned from the germline V gene (reference sequence) as SGHKS and YYEKEE. The CDR3 goes from the cysteine to the phenylalanine over 14 residues. Left in the record is the CDR3 DNA by itself, 42 bases read in frame from the first base. A distance of 10 bases separates the germline ends of V and J, which lose 5 bases and 1 base respectively.